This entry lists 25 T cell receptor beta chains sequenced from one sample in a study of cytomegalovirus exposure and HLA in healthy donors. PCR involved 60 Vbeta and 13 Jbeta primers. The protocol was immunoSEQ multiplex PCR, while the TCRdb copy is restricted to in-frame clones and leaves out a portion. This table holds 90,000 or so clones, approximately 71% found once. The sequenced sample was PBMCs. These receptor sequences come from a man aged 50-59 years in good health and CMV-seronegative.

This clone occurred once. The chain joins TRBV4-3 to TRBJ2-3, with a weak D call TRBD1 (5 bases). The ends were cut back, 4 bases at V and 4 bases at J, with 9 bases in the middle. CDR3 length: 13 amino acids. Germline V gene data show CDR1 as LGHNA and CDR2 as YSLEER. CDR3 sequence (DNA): TGCGCCAGCAGCCTCCAAGGGGCAGATACGCAGTATTTT. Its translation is CASSLQGADTQYF.

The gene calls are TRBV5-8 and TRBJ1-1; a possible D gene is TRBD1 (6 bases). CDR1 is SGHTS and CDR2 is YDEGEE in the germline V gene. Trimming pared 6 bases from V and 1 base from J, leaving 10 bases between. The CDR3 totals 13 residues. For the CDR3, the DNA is TGTGCCAGCAATAGGGGGAGGAACACTGAAGCTTTCTTT. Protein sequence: CASNRGRNTEAFF.

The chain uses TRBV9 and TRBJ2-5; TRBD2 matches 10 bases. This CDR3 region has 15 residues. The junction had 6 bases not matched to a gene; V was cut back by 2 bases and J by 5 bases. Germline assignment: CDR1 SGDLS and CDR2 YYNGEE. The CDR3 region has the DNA TGTGCCAGCAGCGTCAGCGGGGGGGCCAGTGAGACCCAGTACTTC. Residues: CASSVSGGASETQYF. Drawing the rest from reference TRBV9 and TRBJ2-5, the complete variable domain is DSGVTQTPKHLITATGQRVTLRCSPRSGDLSVYWYQQSLDQGLQFLIQYYNGEERAKGNILERFSAQQFPDLHSELNLSSLELGDSALYFCASSVSGGASETQYFGPGTRLLVL.

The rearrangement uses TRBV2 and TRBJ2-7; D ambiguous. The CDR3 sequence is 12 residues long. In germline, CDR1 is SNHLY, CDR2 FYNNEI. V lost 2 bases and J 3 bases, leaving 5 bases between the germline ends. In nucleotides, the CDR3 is TGTGCCAGCAGTGAAACATACTACGAGCAGTACTTC. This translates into CASSETYYEQYF.

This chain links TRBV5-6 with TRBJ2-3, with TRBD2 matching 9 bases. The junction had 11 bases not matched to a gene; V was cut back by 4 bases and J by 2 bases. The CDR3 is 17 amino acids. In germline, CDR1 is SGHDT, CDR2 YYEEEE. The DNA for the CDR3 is TGTGCCAGCAGCCGCGCCATACTAGCGGGCGTCACAGATACGCAGTATTTT. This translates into CASSRAILAGVTDTQYF.

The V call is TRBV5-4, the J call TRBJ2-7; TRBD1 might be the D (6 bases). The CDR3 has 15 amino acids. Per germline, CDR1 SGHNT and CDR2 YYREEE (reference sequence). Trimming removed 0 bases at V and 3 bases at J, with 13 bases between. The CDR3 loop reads CASSLVTGKIYEQYF. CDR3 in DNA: TGTGCCAGCAGCTTGGTTACAGGGAAAATCTACGAGCAGTACTTC.

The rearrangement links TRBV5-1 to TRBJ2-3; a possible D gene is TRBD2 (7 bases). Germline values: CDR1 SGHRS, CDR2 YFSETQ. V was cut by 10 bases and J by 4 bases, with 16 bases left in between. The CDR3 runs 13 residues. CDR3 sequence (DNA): TGCGCCGGATCCGAGGGGGGGTCAGATACGCAGTATTTT. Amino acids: CAGSEGGSDTQYF.

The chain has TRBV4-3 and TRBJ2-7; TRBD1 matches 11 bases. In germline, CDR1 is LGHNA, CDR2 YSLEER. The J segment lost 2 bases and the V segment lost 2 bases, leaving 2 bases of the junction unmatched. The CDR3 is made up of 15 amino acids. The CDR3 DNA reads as TGCGCCAGCAGCCAAAGGGACAGGGGGACCTACGAGCAGTACGTC. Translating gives CASSQRDRGTYEQYV.

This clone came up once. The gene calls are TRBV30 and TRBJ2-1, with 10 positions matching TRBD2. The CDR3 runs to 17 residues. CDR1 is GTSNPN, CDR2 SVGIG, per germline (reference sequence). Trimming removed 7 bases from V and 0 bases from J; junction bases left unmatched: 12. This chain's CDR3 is CASGTSETFSSYNEQFF. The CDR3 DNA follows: TGTGCCTCCGGGACTAGCGAAACATTTAGCTCCTACAATGAGCAGTTCTTC.

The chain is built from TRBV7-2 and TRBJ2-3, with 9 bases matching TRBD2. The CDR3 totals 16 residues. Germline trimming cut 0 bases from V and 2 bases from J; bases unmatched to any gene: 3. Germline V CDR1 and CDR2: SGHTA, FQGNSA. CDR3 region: CASSLASGGITDTQYF. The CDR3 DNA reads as TGTGCCAGCAGCTTAGCTAGCGGGGGAATCACAGATACGCAGTATTTT. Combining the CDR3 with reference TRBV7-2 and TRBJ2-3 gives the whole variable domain GAGVSQSPSNKVTEKGKDVELRCDPISGHTALYWYRQSLGQGLEFLIYFQGNSAPDKSGLPSDRFSAERTGGSVSTLTIQRTQQEDSAVYLCASSLASGGITDTQYFGPGTRLTVL.

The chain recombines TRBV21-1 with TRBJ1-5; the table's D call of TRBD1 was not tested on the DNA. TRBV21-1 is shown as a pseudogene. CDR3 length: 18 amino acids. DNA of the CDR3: TGTGCCAGCAGCAAAGAGGTGACCAGGGGGGCTAGCAATCAGCCCCAGCATTTT. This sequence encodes CASSKEVTRGASNQPQHF.

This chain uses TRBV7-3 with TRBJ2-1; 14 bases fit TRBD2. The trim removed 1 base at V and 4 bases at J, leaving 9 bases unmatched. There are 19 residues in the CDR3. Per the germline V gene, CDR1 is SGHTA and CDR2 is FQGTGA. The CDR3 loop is CASSLIGTSGSRGYNEQFF. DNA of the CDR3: TGTGCCAGCAGCTTAATCGGGACTAGCGGGAGTAGAGGGTACAATGAGCAGTTCTTC.

The CDR3 protein is CASSHRIATNEKLFF. The CDR3 region has the DNA TGCGCCAGCAGCCACCGAATAGCAACTAATGAAAAACTGTTTTTT. The rearrangement joins TRBV4-3 to TRBJ1-4; unclear D gene. Germline-derived CDR1 and CDR2 are LGHNA and YSLEER. V was pared by 3 bases and J by 0 bases, with 8 bases between. The CDR3 length is 15 residues.

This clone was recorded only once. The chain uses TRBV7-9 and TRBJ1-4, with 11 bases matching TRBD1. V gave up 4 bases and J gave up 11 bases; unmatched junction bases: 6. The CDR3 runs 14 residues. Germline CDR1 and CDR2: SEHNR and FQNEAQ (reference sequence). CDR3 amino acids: CASSWHGTGGKLFF. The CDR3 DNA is TGTGCCAGCAGCTGGCACGGGACAGGGGGTAAACTGTTTTTT.

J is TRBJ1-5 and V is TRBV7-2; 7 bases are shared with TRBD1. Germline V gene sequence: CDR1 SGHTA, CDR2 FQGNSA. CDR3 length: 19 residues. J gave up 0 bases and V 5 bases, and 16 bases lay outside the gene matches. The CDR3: CASSTTGDRLPNSNQPQHF. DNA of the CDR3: TGTGCCAGCAGCACCACAGGGGACAGACTTCCTAATAGCAATCAGCCCCAGCATTTT.

The CDR3 loop reads CASDMGWTELHSGANVLTF. The CDR3 nucleotides are TGTGCTAGTGACATGGGGTGGACTGAGCTCCACTCTGGGGCCAACGTCCTGACTTTC. The chain is built from TRBV12-5 and TRBJ2-6, with D maybe TRBD2 (5 bases). CDR3 length equals 19 residues. The germline V gene has CDR1 LGHNT and CDR2 FRNRAP. Trimming removed 7 bases from V and 0 bases from J, with 22 bases in between.

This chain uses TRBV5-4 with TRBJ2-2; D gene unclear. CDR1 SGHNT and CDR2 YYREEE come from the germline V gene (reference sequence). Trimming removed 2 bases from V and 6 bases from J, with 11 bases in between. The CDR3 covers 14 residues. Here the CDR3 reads CASSFYSLPGELFF. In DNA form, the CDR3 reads TGTGCCAGCAGCTTTTACAGCTTACCCGGGGAGCTGTTTTTT.

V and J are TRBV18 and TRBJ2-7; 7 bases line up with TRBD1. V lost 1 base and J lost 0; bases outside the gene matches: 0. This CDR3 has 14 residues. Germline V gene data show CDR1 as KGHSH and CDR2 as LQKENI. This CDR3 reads CASSPRDSSYEQYV. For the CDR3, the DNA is TGTGCCAGCTCACCACGGGACAGCTCCTACGAGCAGTACGTC.

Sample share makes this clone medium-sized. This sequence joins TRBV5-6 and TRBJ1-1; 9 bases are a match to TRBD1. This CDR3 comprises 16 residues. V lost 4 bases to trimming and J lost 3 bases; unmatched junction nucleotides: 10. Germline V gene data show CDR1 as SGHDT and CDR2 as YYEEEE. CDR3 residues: CASSPLPTGGYTEAFF. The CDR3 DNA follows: TGTGCCAGCAGCCCATTACCCACAGGGGGCTACACTGAAGCTTTCTTT.

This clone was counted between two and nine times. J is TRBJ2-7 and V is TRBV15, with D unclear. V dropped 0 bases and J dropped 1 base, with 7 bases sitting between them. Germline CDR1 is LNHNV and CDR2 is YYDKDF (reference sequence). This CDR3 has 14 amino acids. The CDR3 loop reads CATSRDRMSYEQYF. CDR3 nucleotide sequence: TGTGCCACCAGCAGAGACAGGATGTCCTACGAGCAGTACTTC.

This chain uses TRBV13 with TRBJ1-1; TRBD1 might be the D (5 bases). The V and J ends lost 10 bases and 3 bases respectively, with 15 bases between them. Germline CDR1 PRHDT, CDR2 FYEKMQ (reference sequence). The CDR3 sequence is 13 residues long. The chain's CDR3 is CATRSGGYTEAFF. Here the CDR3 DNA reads TGTGCCACCAGATCCGGGGGGTACACTGAAGCTTTCTTT.

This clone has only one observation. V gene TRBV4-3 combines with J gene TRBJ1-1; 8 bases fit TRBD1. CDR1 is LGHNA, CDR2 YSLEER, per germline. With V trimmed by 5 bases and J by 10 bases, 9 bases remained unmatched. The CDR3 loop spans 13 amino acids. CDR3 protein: CASSSERRGLAFF. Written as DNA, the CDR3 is TGCGCCAGCAGCTCTGAACGCAGGGGGCTAGCTTTCTTT.

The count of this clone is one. The CDR3 spells CSVVERQETQYF. DNA of the CDR3: TGCAGCGTTGTCGAACGGCAAGAGACCCAGTACTTC. The chain combines TRBV29-1 with TRBJ2-5; D remains unclear. CDR3 length: 12 amino acids. The germline V gene has CDR1 SQVTM and CDR2 ANQGSEA. Trimming pared 4 bases from V and 2 bases from J, leaving 8 bases between.

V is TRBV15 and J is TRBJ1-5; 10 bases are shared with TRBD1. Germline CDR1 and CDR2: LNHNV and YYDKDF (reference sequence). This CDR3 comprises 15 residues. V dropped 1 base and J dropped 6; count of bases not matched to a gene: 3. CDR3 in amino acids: CATSRGQGASQPQHF. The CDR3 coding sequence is TGTGCCACCAGCAGAGGACAGGGGGCAAGTCAGCCCCAGCATTTT. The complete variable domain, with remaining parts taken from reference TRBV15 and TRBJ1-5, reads DAMVIQNPRYQVTQFGKPVTLSCSQTLNHNVMYWYQQKSSQAPKLLFHYYDKDFNNEADTPDNFQSRRPNTSFCFLDIRSPGLGDTAMYLCATSRGQGASQPQHFGDGTRLSIL.

The CDR3 bases are TGTGCCAGCAGCTTGGGGGAGGGAGTAATAAACTATGGCTACACCTTC. Translating it yields CASSLGEGVINYGYTF. The chain carries TRBV5-5 and TRBJ1-2, with D unclear. Deletions cut 0 bases from V and 2 bases from J, with 14 bases between. The CDR3 runs 16 residues. CDR1 is SGHKS and CDR2 is YYEKEE in the germline V gene (reference sequence).